Below are 8 T cell receptor beta chains sequenced from a single sample in a study of PD-1 blockade in mismatch repair-deficient tumors. Libraries were prepared by immunoSEQ multiplex PCR; TCRdb keeps only in-frame clonotypes and omits some of them. The sample lists 50,000 or so clones, 81% occurring once. The material was peripheral blood, obtained 20 weeks after starting pembrolizumab. The origin of the receptors is an adult with mismatch repair-deficient cancer.

This clone came up once. The chain carries TRBV18 and TRBJ1-1; maybe TRBD1 (5 bases). The CDR3 consists of 15 residues. The ends were cut back, 3 bases at V and 6 bases at J, with 17 bases in the middle. The germline V gene has CDR1 KGHSH and CDR2 LQKENI. In DNA form, the CDR3 reads TGTGCCAGCTCACCTACACAGCGGGGCACAGCTGAAGCTTTCTTT. Protein product: CASSPTQRGTAEAFF.

The rearrangement uses TRBV7-9 and TRBJ1-4, with 8 bases identical to TRBD1. J gave up 6 bases and V 5 bases, and 5 bases lay outside the gene matches. The V gene's germline CDR1 is SEHNR and CDR2 FQNEAQ (reference sequence). This CDR3 spans 14 amino acids. This CDR3 is CASSPRTGYEKLFF. The CDR3 DNA sequence: TGTGCCAGCAGCCCCCGGACAGGGTATGAAAAACTGTTTTTT. Using reference TRBV7-9 and TRBJ1-4 for the parts outside the CDR3, the full variable domain is DTGVSQNPRHKITKRGQNVTFRCDPISEHNRLYWYRQTLGQGPEFLTYFQNEAQLEKSRLLSDRFSAERPKGSFSTLEIQRTEQGDSAMYLCASSPRTGYEKLFFGSGTQLSVL.

This sequence joins TRBV6-5 and TRBJ2-2; TRBD1 matches 8 bases. Losses at the gene ends were 5 bases for V and 1 base for J; bases not matched to a gene: 3. Germline V CDR1 and CDR2: MNHEY, SVGAGI. CDR3 length equals 15 residues. CDR3 protein: CASSRGTGNTGELFF. The CDR3 nucleotides are TGTGCCAGCAGTAGAGGGACAGGGAACACCGGGGAGCTGTTTTTT.

The rearrangement links TRBV5-5 to TRBJ1-3, with D unclear. V lost 0 bases, J lost 8 bases, and 9 bases lay in between. Germline lookup yields CDR1 SGHKS and CDR2 YYEKEE (reference sequence). This CDR3 has 13 amino acids. This chain's CDR3 is CASSLGGSDTIYF. The CDR3 DNA sequence: TGTGCCAGCAGCTTGGGCGGATCAGACACCATATATTTT.

The chain uses TRBV12-5 and TRBJ2-2; D remains unclear. The CDR3 extends over 15 amino acids. Trimming shortened V by 0 bases and J by 1 base, and 6 bases separated the two germline ends. The germline CDR1 and CDR2 sequences are LGHNT and FRNRAP. The CDR3 DNA follows: TGTGCTAGTGGTTTGGTAACCGGGAACACCGGGGAGCTGTTTTTT. Residues: CASGLVTGNTGELFF.

V gene TRBV7-8 combines with J gene TRBJ2-5; 9 nucleotides match TRBD1. V was clipped by 1 base and J by 6 bases; unmatched bases: 6. Looked up from germline, CDR1 is SGHVS and CDR2 is FQNEAQ. The CDR3 is 15 residues long. CDR3 DNA: TGTGCCAGCAGCTTAGAACAGGGGGCCGGAAAGACCCAGTACTTC. It encodes CASSLEQGAGKTQYF.

The rearrangement links TRBV30 to TRBJ1-1; no clear D. CDR1 is GTSNPN and CDR2 is SVGIG in the germline V gene (reference sequence). Trimming took off 2 bases at V and 2 bases at J, with 6 bases between the two ends. This CDR3 has 12 residues. The CDR3 region is CAWSRFNTEAFF. CDR3 sequence (DNA): TGTGCCTGGAGTAGATTCAACACTGAAGCTTTCTTT. The full variable domain, completed using reference TRBV30 and TRBJ1-1, is SQTIHQWPATLVQPVGSPLSLECTVEGTSNPNLYWYRQAAGRGLQLLFYSVGIGQISSEVPQNLSASRPQDRQFILSSKKLLLSDSGFYLCAWSRFNTEAFFGQGTRLTVV.

As for this clone: The same CDR3 is also encoded by other DNA sequences in this sample. The chain links TRBV7-9 to TRBJ1-1; unclear D gene. CDR3 length: 14 residues. Trimming removed 6 bases from V and 4 bases from J, with 15 bases in between. The germline V gene has CDR1 SEHNR and CDR2 FQNEAQ (reference sequence). The CDR3 protein is CASSPGREITEAFF. In DNA, the CDR3 is TGTGCCAGCAGTCCGGGGAGGGAGATCACTGAAGCTTTCTTT.